This T cell receptor beta chain was identified in a study of cytomegalovirus exposure and HLA in healthy donors. Findings and limits, study-wide: Exclusion as indistinguishable affected some V segments, including TRBV6-2 and TRBV6-3. Follow-up analysis later connected one missense variant in DCLRE1C with trimming of TCR beta V- and J-genes. HLA alleles showed associations with 15,000 to 20,000 TCR beta sequences in a later analysis, at a 0.05 false discovery rate.

PCR primers comprised 60 Vbeta and 13 Jbeta primers. Repertoires were generated with immunoSEQ multiplex PCR, while TCRdb's copy carries only in-frame clones and drops some. This table holds 150,000 to 200,000 clones, under 75% found once. Nominally healthy donors were sampled, though unrecorded immune exposures were likely. Per germline, CDR1 SQVTM and CDR2 ANQGSEA. The CDR3 is 16 residues long. J was trimmed by 7 bases and V by 6 bases; bases with no gene match: 12. Turning to this clone: Antigen specificity is unknown.

The rearrangement joins TRBV29-1 to TRBJ2-1; 13 positions agree with TRBD2. Input material: PBMCs. This clonotype was sampled from a middle-aged man in good health and CMV-seropositive. CDR3 in DNA: TGCAGCGTCCAAACACCACTAGCGGGGGGGCCGAATGAGCAGTTCTTC. This gives the protein CSVQTPLAGGPNEQFF.